The 19 T cell receptor beta chains listed next were all sequenced from one sample in a study of cytomegalovirus exposure and HLA in healthy donors. It was with 60 Vbeta and 13 Jbeta primers that the PCR ran. The data were produced by immunoSEQ multiplex PCR, yet TCRdb's version contains in-frame clones alone and is incomplete. This repertoire shows around 180,000 clones, about 81% found once; its top ten account for about 1.8%. The sequenced sample consisted of PBMCs. The receptor source for this set is a man between 18 and 35 years old in good health and CMV-seronegative.

V usage is TRBV4-3 and J usage is TRBJ2-1; 12 bases are a match to TRBD2. Germline lookup yields CDR1 LGHNA and CDR2 YSLEER. The CDR3 length is 20 residues. V trimming: 3 bases; J trimming: 7 bases; junction bases outside the gene matches: 19. CDR3 coding DNA: TGCGCCAGCAGCCAGTCTAGCGGGGGGGTTGGGAATGTCCGGCGTAATGAGCAGTTCTTC. It specifies CASSQSSGGVGNVRRNEQFF.

V is TRBV9 and J is TRBJ2-1; D gene uncertain. Germline CDR1 and CDR2: SGDLS and YYNGEE. V gave up 4 bases and J gave up 4 bases, with 24 bases separating them. CDR3 length: 18 amino acids. This CDR3 reads CASSPFGQLLNGYNEQFF. CDR3 coding DNA: TGTGCCAGCAGCCCGTTCGGCCAGCTTCTTAACGGGTACAATGAGCAGTTCTTC. Supplemented by reference TRBV9 and TRBJ2-1, the full variable domain reads DSGVTQTPKHLITATGQRVTLRCSPRSGDLSVYWYQQSLDQGLQFLIQYYNGEERAKGNILERFSAQQFPDLHSELNLSSLELGDSALYFCASSPFGQLLNGYNEQFFGPGTRLTVL.

The chain is built from TRBV5-5 and TRBJ2-3; D is possibly TRBD2 (5 bases). Germline CDR1 reads SGHKS; CDR2 reads YYEKEE (reference sequence). Trimming cost V 4 bases and J 0 bases, with 24 bases left between them. The CDR3 has 19 amino acids. The CDR3 coding sequence is TGTGCCAGCAGCCGCGACGTAGGGCGACTTAGAGGGAGCACAGATACGCAGTATTTT. This codes for CASSRDVGRLRGSTDTQYF.

This chain links TRBV19 with TRBJ2-3, with 9 bases lining up with TRBD1. The CDR3 contains 15 residues. Germline assignment: CDR1 LNHDA and CDR2 SQIVND (reference sequence). Trimming cost V 5 bases and J 1 base; bases outside gene matches: 4. The CDR3 sequence: CASSPWDRGTDTQYF. CDR3 nucleotides: TGTGCCAGTAGTCCATGGGACAGGGGCACAGATACGCAGTATTTT.

V and J are TRBV6-6 and TRBJ1-2; 7 bases align to TRBD1. The CDR3 sequence is 12 residues long. Germline assignment: CDR1 MNHNY and CDR2 SVGAGI (reference sequence). J gave up 4 bases and V 6 bases, and 2 bases lay outside the gene matches. The CDR3 protein is CASSRDSYGYTF. Here the CDR3 DNA reads TGTGCCAGCAGCCGGGACAGCTATGGCTACACCTTC.

In DNA form, the CDR3 reads TGTGCCACCAGCAGTCGACTAGCGGGGGAGACCCAGTACTTC. Protein sequence: CATSSRLAGETQYF. The rearrangement links TRBV15 to TRBJ2-5; the match to TRBD2 covers 11 bases. This CDR3 has 14 residues. CDR1 and CDR2 from the germline V gene are LNHNV and YYDKDF (reference sequence). The V segment lost 3 bases and the J segment 5 bases; nucleotides outside the gene matches: 2.

This clone has only one observation. The rearrangement links TRBV5-8 to TRBJ2-5; possible D gene TRBD1, 7 bases. V was shortened by 4 bases and J by 3 bases, with 16 bases between the two germline ends. The V gene's germline CDR1 is SGHTS and CDR2 YDEGEE. The CDR3 totals 15 residues. CDR3 protein: CASSRGGGTEETQYF. CDR3 DNA sequence: TGTGCCAGCAGCCGAGGAGGCGGGACAGAAGAGACCCAGTACTTC.

This sequence joins TRBV5-1 and TRBJ2-3; D ambiguous. The CDR3 consists of 12 residues. V lost 5 bases, J lost 0 bases, and 4 bases lay in between. Germline assignment: CDR1 SGHRS and CDR2 YFSETQ. CDR3 sequence reads: CASRESTDTQYF. DNA for the CDR3: TGCGCCAGCAGGGAGAGCACAGATACGCAGTATTTT.

The CDR3 sequence is CASSASGVQEDGYTF. The CDR3 nucleotides read TGTGCCAGCAGTGCCAGTGGAGTCCAGGAGGATGGCTACACCTTC. This chain connects TRBV6-4 to TRBJ1-2; D uncertain. Germline V gene lookup returns CDR1 MRHNA and CDR2 SNTAGT. The CDR3 runs 15 residues. The ends were cut back, 4 bases at V and 6 bases at J, with 18 bases in the middle.

The chain uses TRBV4-3 and TRBJ2-1, with TRBD2 matching 10 bases. Germline V gene lookup returns CDR1 LGHNA and CDR2 YSLEER. The V segment lost 1 base and the J segment 4 bases; nucleotides outside the gene matches: 7. CDR3 length: 17 residues. The CDR3 DNA reads TGCGCCAGCAGCCAAGGGAGCGGGGGGGGAGCGTACAATGAGCAGTTCTTC. This codes for CASSQGSGGGAYNEQFF.

V gene TRBV13 combines with J gene TRBJ1-1, with 8 bases that match TRBD1. The CDR3 extends over 15 amino acids. V was clipped by 5 bases and J by 2 bases; unmatched bases: 7. From germline, CDR1 is PRHDT and CDR2 FYEKMQ (reference sequence). CDR3 protein: CASSPETGANTEAFF. In nucleotides, the CDR3 is TGTGCCAGCAGCCCTGAGACAGGGGCAAACACTGAAGCTTTCTTT.

V usage is TRBV11-3 and J usage is TRBJ2-5, with 7 bases matching TRBD2. Germline V gene data show CDR1 as SGHNT and CDR2 as YENEEA. This CDR3 contains 15 residues. V lost 5 bases and J lost 2; bases outside the gene matches: 8. CDR3 in amino acids: CASSPGLRAQETQYF. Written as DNA, the CDR3 is TGTGCCAGCAGCCCGGGACTACGGGCGCAAGAGACCCAGTACTTC.

The V gene is TRBV7-9, the J gene TRBJ2-3; perhaps TRBD2 as D (5 bases). This CDR3 comprises 14 residues. Per germline, CDR1 SEHNR and CDR2 FQNEAQ (reference sequence). V gave up 3 bases and J gave up 5 bases, with 12 bases separating them. The CDR3 DNA follows: TGTGCCAGCAGCTTGATCTCCGGAGGAGATACGCAGTATTTT. Amino acid sequence: CASSLISGGDTQYF. The variable domain in full, completed from reference TRBV7-9 and TRBJ2-3, reads DTGVSQNPRHKITKRGQNVTFRCDPISEHNRLYWYRQTLGQGPEFLTYFQNEAQLEKSRLLSDRFSAERPKGSFSTLEIQRTEQGDSAMYLCASSLISGGDTQYFGPGTRLTVL.

The V and J genes are TRBV4-3 and TRBJ1-2; 8 bases align to TRBD1. Germline V gene data show CDR1 as LGHNA and CDR2 as YSLEER. V shed 4 bases, J shed 4 bases, and the junction held 5 bases outside the gene matches. The CDR3 length is 14 residues. The CDR3 spells CASSLGQGAYGYTF. The CDR3, as DNA: TGCGCCAGCAGCCTGGGCCAGGGGGCCTATGGCTACACCTTC.

In its sample, this clone was seen a few times. The genes are TRBV5-1 and TRBJ2-7; 12 nucleotides agree with TRBD2. Germline V lookup: CDR1 SGHRS, CDR2 YFSETQ. The CDR3 has 18 residues. The trim removed 0 bases at V and 2 bases at J, leaving 9 bases unmatched. CDR3 coding DNA: TGCGCCAGCAGCTTGGCCGGGTCTAGCGGGGGGGCCGCCTACGAGCAGTACTTC. This encodes CASSLAGSSGGAAYEQYF.

The chain links TRBV28 to TRBJ2-1, with 10 bases identical to TRBD2. CDR3 length equals 17 residues. Germline V CDR1 and CDR2: MDHEN, SYDVKM. V lost 5 bases to trimming and J lost 0 bases; unmatched junction nucleotides: 7. CDR3 residues: CASSLGLAVSSYNEQFF. CDR3 nucleotides: TGTGCCAGCAGTCTCGGACTAGCGGTGAGCTCCTACAATGAGCAGTTCTTC.

The J gene is TRBJ2-7, the V gene TRBV12-5; possibly TRBD2 for D (5 bases). The V end was cut by 6 bases, the J end by 1 base, with 16 bases between. Germline CDR1 reads LGHNT; CDR2 reads FRNRAP. The CDR3 totals 15 residues. The CDR3 here is CASGPLGIGSYEQYF. CDR3 DNA: TGTGCTAGTGGACCACTCGGGATAGGATCCTACGAGCAGTACTTC. Using reference TRBV12-5 and TRBJ2-7 for the parts outside the CDR3, the full variable domain is DARVTQTPRHKVTEMGQEVTMRCQPILGHNTVFWYRQTMMQGLELLAYFRNRAPLDDSGMPKDRFSAEMPDATLATLKIQPSEPRDSAVYFCASGPLGIGSYEQYFGPGTRLTVT.

This chain connects TRBV11-3 to TRBJ1-2, with 8 positions matching TRBD1. Per germline, CDR1 SGHNT and CDR2 YENEEA. Losses at the gene ends were 2 bases for V and 3 bases for J; bases not matched to a gene: 8. The CDR3 runs 16 residues. The DNA of the CDR3 is TGTGCCAGCAGCTTAATTCCGGGACAGGTGGACTATGGCTACACCTTC. This translates into CASSLIPGQVDYGYTF.

V and J are TRBV9 and TRBJ2-3, with D uncertain. V lost 0 bases to trimming and J lost 5 bases, with 10 bases between them. This CDR3 comprises 14 residues. Germline V gives CDR1 SGDLS, CDR2 YYNGEE. CDR3 nucleotide sequence: TGTGCCAGCAGCGTAGGAGATTTAAAAGATACGCAGTATTTT. Residues: CASSVGDLKDTQYF.